Detailed here is one T cell receptor beta chain. There is no known antigen for this receptor. Base qualities are not at hand, and no much larger clone is one base apart. The CDR3 holds 16 amino acids from the cysteine to the phenylalanine. Solely the CDR3 DNA is kept, with 48 bases framed from the first base. Cut back by 2 bases and 0 bases, the V and J ends lie 15 bases apart. According to the germline V gene, CDR1 reads SGHDT and CDR2 reads YYEEEE. Sorted unstimulated T cells, along with proliferating T cells recovered from mixed lymphocyte reactions, underwent TCRbeta CDR3 sequencing. Fresh whole blood from around 11 HLA-typed healthy donors was used to isolate PBMCs. Unstimulated CD4+ non-regulatory T cells were FACS-sorted to map the origin of alloreactive clones. These data originate in a study of siplizumab effects on memory and regulatory T cells (dated by TCRdb to the late 2010s). Turning to the overall study: The study examined how the anti-CD2 antibody siplizumab affects alloreactive T-cell subsets in allogeneic mixed lymphocyte reactions built from human PBMCs.

The protocol used for the library was the immunoSEQ multiplex PCR assay. The deep sequencing platform assayed about 10^5 TCR templates per sample. Genomic DNA extracted from sorted T cells was used for TCRbeta CDR3 sequencing. On the authors' methods: The R programming language was used for the clonal analysis of the TCRbeta CDR3 data. Comparing unstimulated samples against CFSE-low samples taken after the reaction was how alloreactive CD4+ and CD8+ clones were defined. Alloreactive CD4+ clones were assigned to regulatory or non-regulatory origin by matching sequences to sorted unstimulated Treg and non-Treg repertoires. TCRdb took this table from immuneACCESS and kept in-frame rearrangements with V and J called. Such tables lack part of the clones; where checked against another copy, unresolved V genes explain under half of the gap, and the rest is unexplained. That table gives V, J and clone size, and the DNA gave D and trimming. This sample gives more than 90,000 clones in total; around 90% of them show up just once. The ten top clones hold around 12% of the sample.

Overall study outcomes, separate from this receptor: Because sequences at frequencies below about 10^-5 were poorly captured, only a minor fraction of alloreactive clones could be mapped back to unstimulated subsets. In reactions with siplizumab, an average of 68.8% of mappable alloreactive CD4+ clones were Treg-derived, compared with around 28% in control reactions. Compared with memory T cells, unstimulated naive T cells appeared more diverse, and naive cells seemed to make a substantial contribution to the alloresponse. About 75-96% of proliferating CD4+ or CD8+ clones could not be given a naive or memory phenotype. Whether proliferating Tregs from siplizumab cultures actually had suppressive function was not functionally confirmed. The cumulative frequency of alloreactive sequences that could be traced back to unstimulated CD4+ memory T cells was significantly reduced by siplizumab.

Material: non-Treg CD4+ T cells sorted from blood. What this sample's cell subset or site label stands for: FACS-sorted unstimulated CD4+ non-regulatory T cells. The chain is made from TRBV5-6 and TRBJ2-7, with the D gene uncertain. The TCR was taken from a human donor in good health. The CDR3 reads as follows: CASSLVGHPSSYEQYF. The base sequence is TGTGCCAGCAGCTTAGTCGGGCACCCATCCTCCTACGAGCAGTACTTC.